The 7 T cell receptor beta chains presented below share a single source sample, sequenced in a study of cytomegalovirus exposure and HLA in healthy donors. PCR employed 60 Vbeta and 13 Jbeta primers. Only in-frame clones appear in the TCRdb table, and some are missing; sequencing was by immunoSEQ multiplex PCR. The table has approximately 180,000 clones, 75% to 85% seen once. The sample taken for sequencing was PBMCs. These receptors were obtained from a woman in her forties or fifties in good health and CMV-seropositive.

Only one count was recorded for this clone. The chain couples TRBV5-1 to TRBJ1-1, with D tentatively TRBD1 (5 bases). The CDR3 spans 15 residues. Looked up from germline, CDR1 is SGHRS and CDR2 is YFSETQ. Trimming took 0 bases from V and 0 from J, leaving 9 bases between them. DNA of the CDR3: TGCGCCAGCAGCTTGGAGGCAGGGATGAACACTGAAGCTTTCTTT. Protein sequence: CASSLEAGMNTEAFF.

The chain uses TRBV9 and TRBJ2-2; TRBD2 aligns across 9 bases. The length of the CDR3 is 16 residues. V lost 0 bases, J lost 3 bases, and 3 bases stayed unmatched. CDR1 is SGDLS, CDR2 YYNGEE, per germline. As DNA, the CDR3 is TGTGCCAGCAGCGTAGCGGCGGGGGGGGACACCGGGGAGCTGTTTTTT. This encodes CASSVAAGGDTGELFF.

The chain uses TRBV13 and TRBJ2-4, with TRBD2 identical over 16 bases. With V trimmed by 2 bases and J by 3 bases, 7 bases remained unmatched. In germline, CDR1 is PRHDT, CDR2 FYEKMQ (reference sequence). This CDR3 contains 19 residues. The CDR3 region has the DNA TGTGCCAGCAGCTTATCTGGGACTAGCGGGGGGGCCGTCAAAAACATTCAGTACTTC. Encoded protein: CASSLSGTSGGAVKNIQYF.

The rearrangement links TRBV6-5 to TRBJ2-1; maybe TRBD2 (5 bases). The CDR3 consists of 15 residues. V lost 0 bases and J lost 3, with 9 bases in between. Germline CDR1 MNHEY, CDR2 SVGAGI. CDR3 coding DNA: TGTGCCAGCAGTTACTCGTGGAGGAACTACAATGAGCAGTTCTTC. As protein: CASSYSWRNYNEQFF.

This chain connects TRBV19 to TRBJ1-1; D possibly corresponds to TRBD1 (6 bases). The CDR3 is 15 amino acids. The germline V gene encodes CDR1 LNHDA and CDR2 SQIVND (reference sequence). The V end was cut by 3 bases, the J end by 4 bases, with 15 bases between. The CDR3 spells CASSMVRVGGTEAFF. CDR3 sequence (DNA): TGTGCCAGTAGTATGGTGAGGGTAGGGGGCACTGAAGCTTTCTTT.

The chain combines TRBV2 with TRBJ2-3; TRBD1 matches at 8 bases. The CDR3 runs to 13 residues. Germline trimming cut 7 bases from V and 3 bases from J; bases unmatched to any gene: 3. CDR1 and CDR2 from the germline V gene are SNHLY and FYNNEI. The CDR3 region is CASKRTGTDTQYF. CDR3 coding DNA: TGTGCCAGCAAAAGGACAGGGACAGATACGCAGTATTTT.

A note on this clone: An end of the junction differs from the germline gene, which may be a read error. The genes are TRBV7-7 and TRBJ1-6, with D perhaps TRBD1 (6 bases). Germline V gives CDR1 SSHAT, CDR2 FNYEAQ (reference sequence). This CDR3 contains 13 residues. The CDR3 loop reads CASSETQGSPLHF. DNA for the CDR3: TGTGCTAGCAGCGAGACCCAGGGGTCACCCCTCCACTTT. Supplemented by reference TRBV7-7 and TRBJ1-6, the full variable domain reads GAGVSQSPRYKVTKRGQDVTLRCDPISSHATLYWYQQALGQGPEFLTYFNYEAQPDKSGLPSDRFSAERPEGSISTLTIQRTEQRDSAMYRCASSETQGSPLHFGNGTRLTVT.